The rows below give T cell receptor beta chains drawn from one sample of a study of human thymus T cells. The protocol was immunoSEQ multiplex PCR, while the TCRdb copy is restricted to in-frame clones and leaves out a portion. The table lists 100,000 to 150,000 clones, over 85% of them singletons. Sequencing was performed on thymus tissue. All receptors come from a boy younger than two with a congenital heart defect but otherwise immunologically healthy. CDR3s include the opening cysteine and the closing phenylalanine or tryptophan. A D gene is named only where the DNA matches it firmly. Part of the rows lack a size; the others show once, few, many or a class for expanded clones.

size: NA; D: NA; V: TRBV7-9; J: TRBJ1-1; DNA: TGTGCCAGCAGCTTAGCGGGGGCAGGGGTCGAAGCTTTCTTT; CDR3: CASSLAGAGVEAFF
size: NA; D: NA; V: TRBV9; J: TRBJ1-1; DNA: TGTGCCAGCAGCCCGCGGGACTCCGACTCCAAAACTGAAGCTTTCTTT; CDR3: CASSPRDSDSKTEAFF
size: NA; D: NA; V: TRBV4-3; J: TRBJ2-1; DNA: TGCGCCAGCAGCCAAGAAAGGTTAGGGGGGGGAATGGATGAGCAGTTCTTC; CDR3: CASSQERLGGGMDEQFF
size: NA; D: NA; V: TRBV5-5; J: TRBJ1-2; DNA: TGTGCCAGCAGCTCCCGAGACGGCTACACCTTC; CDR3: CASSSRDGYTF
size: NA; D: NA; V: TRBV27; J: TRBJ2-1; DNA: TGTGCCAGCAGTCAGGGAGGCGAGCAGTTCTTC; CDR3: CASSQGGEQFF
size: once; D: TRBD1; V: TRBV6-5; J: TRBJ2-1; DNA: TGTGCCAGCAGTTCGGGGACAGGGGGTATTAATGAGCAGTTCTTC; CDR3: CASSSGTGGINEQFF
size: NA; D: NA; V: TRBV10-3; J: TRBJ1-1; DNA: TGTGCCATCAGTGAGAAGGACAGCCGAAGTATCACTGAAGCTTTCTTT; CDR3: CAISEKDSRSITEAFF
size: NA; D: NA; V: TRBV2; J: TRBJ2-1; DNA: TGTGCAGCTCGGGGAAGGGGGAATGAGCAGTTCTTC; CDR3: CAARGRGNEQFF
size: NA; D: NA; V: TRBV21-1; J: TRBJ1-5; DNA: TGTGCCAGCAGCACCGGGCAGGAGGGGGAACCCCACTATAGCAATCAGCCCCAGCATTTT; CDR3: CASSTGQEGEPHYSNQPQHF
size: NA; D: TRBD1; V: TRBV28; J: TRBJ1-1; DNA: TGTGCCAGTCAGGGGGTGAACACTGAAGCTTTCTTT; CDR3: CASQGVNTEAFF
size: NA; D: NA; V: TRBV4-1; J: TRBJ2-1; DNA: TGCGCCAGCAGCCCTAGCTACAATGAGCAGTTCTTC; CDR3: CASSPSYNEQFF
size: once; D: TRBD2; V: TRBV28; J: TRBJ2-2; DNA: TGTGCCAGCAGTCCCCCCCCCTACGGGACTAGTGACACCGGGGAGCTGTTTTTT; CDR3: CASSPPPYGTSDTGELFF
size: NA; D: TRBD2; V: TRBV9; J: TRBJ2-5; DNA: TGTGCCAGCGGGACTAGCGGGGCGGAGACCCAGTACTTC; CDR3: CASGTSGAETQYF